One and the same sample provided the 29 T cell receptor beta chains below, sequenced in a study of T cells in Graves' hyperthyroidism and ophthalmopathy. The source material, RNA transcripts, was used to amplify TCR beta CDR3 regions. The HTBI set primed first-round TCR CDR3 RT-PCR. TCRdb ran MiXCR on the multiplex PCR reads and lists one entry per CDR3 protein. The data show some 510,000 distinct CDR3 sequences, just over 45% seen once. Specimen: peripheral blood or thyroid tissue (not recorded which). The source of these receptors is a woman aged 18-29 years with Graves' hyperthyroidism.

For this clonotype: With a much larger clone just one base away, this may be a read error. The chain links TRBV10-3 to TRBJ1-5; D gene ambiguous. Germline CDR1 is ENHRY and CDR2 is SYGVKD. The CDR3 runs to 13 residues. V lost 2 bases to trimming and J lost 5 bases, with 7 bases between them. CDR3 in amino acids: CAISEREDQPQHF. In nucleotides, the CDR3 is TGTGCCATCAGTGAGCGTGAAGATCAGCCCCAGCATTTT.

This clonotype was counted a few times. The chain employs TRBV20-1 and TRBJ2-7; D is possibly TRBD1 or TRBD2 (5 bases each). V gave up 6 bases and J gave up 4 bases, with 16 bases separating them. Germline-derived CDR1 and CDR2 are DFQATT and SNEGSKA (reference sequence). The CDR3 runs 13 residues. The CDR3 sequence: CSAGETDRYEQYF. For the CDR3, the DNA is TGCAGTGCGGGGGAGACTGACAGATACGAGCAGTACTTC.

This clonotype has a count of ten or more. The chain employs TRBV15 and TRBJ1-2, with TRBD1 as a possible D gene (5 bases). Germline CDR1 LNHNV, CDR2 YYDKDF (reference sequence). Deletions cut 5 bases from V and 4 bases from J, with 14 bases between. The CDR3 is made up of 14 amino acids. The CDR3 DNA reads TGTGCCACCAGCGCTGAACCAGGGAGCTATGGCTACACCTTC. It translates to CATSAEPGSYGYTF.

This CDR3 reads CSASRWWGKDQETQYF. CDR3 nucleotide sequence: TGCAGTGCCTCCCGGTGGTGGGGGAAGGATCAAGAGACCCAGTACTTC. The chain combines TRBV20-1 with TRBJ2-5; the D call may be TRBD1 or TRBD2 (5 bases each). V lost 6 bases, J lost 2 bases, and 22 bases lay in between. Germline assignment: CDR1 DFQATT and CDR2 SNEGSKA (reference sequence). The CDR3 has 16 residues.

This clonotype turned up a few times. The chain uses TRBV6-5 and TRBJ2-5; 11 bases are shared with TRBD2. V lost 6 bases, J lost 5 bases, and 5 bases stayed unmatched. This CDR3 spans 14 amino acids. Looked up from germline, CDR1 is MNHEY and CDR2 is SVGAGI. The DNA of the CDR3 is TGTGCCAGCAGCTCTAGCGGGAGGCCGGAGACCCAGTACTTC. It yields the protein CASSSSGRPETQYF.

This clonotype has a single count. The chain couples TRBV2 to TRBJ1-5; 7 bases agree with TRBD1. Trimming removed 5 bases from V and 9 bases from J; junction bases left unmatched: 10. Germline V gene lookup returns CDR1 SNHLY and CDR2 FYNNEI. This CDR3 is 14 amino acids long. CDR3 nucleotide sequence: TGTGCCAGCAGTCCAGGGACAGCGGGAGCGCCCCAGCATTTT. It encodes CASSPGTAGAPQHF.

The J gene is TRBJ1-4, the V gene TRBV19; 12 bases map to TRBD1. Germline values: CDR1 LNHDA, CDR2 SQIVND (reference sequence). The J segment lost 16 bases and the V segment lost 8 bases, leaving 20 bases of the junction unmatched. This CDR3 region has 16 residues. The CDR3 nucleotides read TGTGCCAGTCAAAGAGTGGGGGGACAGGGGGCTTCGGGATGGTTTTTT. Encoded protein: CASQRVGGQGASGWFF.

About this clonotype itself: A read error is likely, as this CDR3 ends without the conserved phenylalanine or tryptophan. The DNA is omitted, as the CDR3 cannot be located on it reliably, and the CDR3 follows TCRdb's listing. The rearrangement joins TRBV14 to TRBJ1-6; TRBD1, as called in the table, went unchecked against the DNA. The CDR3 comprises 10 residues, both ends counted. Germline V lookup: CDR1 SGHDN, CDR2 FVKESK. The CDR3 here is CASSPGTDGY.

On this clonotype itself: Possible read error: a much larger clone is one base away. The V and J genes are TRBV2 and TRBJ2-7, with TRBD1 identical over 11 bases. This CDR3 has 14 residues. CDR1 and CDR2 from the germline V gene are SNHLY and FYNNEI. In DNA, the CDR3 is TGTGCCAGCAGTTCGGACAGGGGGCAGGACGACCAGTACTTC. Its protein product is CASSSDRGQDDQYF.

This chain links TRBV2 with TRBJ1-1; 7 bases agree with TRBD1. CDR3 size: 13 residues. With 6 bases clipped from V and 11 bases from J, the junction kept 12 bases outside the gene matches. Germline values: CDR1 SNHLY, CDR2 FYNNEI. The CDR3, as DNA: TGTGCCAGCAGGACCCGACAGGGCGTGAGGGCTTTCTTT. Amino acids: CASRTRQGVRAFF.

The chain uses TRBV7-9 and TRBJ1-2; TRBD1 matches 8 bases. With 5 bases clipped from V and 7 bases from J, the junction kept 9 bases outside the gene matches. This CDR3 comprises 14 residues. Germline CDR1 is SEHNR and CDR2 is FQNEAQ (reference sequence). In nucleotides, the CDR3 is TGTGCCAGCAGCCCGGACAGGGCCAATATTGGCTACACCTTC. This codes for CASSPDRANIGYTF.

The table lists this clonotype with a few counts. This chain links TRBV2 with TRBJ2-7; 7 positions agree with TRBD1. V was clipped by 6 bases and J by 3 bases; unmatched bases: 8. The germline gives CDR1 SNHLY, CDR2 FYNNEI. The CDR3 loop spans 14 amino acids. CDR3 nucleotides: TGTGCCAGCAGACCCCGGGACAGTATCTACGAGCAGTACTTC. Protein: CASRPRDSIYEQYF.

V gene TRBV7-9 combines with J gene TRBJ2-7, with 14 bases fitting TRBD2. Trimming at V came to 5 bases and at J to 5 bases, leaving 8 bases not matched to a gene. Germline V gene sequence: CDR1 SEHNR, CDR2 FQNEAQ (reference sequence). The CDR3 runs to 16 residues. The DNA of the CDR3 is TGTGCCAGCAGCCAAGCCGGGACTAGCGGGAGCCACGAGCAGTACTTC. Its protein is CASSQAGTSGSHEQYF.

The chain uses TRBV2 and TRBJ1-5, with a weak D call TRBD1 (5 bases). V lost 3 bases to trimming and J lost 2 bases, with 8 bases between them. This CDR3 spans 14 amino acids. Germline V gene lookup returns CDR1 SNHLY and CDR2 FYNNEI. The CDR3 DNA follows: TGTGCCAGCAGTGACTGGGGGGGCAATCAGCCCCAGCATTTT. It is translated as CASSDWGGNQPQHF.

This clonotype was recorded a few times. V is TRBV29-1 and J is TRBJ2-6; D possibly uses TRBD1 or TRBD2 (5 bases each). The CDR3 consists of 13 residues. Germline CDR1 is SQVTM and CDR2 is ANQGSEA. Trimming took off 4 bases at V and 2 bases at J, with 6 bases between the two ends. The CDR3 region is CSVGGTGANVLTF. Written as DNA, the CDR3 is TGCAGCGTTGGGGGGACTGGGGCCAACGTCCTGACTTTC.

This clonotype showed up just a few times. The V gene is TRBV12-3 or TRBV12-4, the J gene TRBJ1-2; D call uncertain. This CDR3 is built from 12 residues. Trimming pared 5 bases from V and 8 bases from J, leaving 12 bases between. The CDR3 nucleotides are TGTGCCAGCAGTAAGACCCGGTCCGGCTACACCTTC. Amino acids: CASSKTRSGYTF.

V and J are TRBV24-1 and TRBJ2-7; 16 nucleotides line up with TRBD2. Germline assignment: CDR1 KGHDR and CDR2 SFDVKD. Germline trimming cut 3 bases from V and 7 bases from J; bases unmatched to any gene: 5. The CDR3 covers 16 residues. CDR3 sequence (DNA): TGTGCCACCAGTGATGGGGGACTAGCGGGAGGGCGGGAGCAGTACTTC. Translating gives CATSDGGLAGGREQYF.

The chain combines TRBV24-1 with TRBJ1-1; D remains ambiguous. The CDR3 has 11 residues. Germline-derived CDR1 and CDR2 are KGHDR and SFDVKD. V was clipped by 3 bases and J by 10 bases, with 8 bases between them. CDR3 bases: TGTGCCACCAGTGATCCCCGGGGAGCTTTCTTT. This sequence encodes CATSDPRGAFF.

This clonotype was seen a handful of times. The CDR3 loop is CASSFTGPSGEQYF. For the CDR3, the DNA is TGTGCCAGCAGCTTTACCGGGCCCTCCGGCGAGCAGTACTTC. The chain uses TRBV7-9 and TRBJ2-7; no definite D call. Germline V gene data show CDR1 as SEHNR and CDR2 as FQNEAQ (reference sequence). This CDR3 has 14 residues. Between the trimmed V and J ends, which lost 3 bases and 6 bases, there was a span of 15 bases.

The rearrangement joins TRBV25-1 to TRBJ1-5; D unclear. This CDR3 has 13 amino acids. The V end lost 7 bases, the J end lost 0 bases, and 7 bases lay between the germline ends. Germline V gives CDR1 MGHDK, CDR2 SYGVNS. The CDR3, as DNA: TGTGCCAGCACGAGGGATAGCAATCAGCCCCAGCATTTT. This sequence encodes CASTRDSNQPQHF.

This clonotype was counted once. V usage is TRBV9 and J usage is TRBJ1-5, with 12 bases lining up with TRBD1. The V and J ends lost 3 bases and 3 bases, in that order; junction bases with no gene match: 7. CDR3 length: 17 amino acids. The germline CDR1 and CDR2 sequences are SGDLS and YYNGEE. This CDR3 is CASSGGGTGGSNQPQHF. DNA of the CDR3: TGTGCCAGCAGCGGGGGGGGGACAGGGGGCTCCAATCAGCCCCAGCATTTT.

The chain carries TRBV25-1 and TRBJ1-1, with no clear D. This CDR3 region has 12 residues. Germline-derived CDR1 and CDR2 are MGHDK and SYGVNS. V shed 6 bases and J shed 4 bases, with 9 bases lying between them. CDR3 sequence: CASSQVPTEAFF. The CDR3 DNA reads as TGTGCCAGCAGCCAAGTTCCCACTGAAGCTTTCTTT. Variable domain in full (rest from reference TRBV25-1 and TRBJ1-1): EADIYQTPRYLVIGTGKKITLECSQTMGHDKMYWYQQDPGMELHLIHYSYGVNSTEKGDLSSESTVSRIRTEHFPLTLESARPSHTSQYLCASSQVPTEAFFGQGTRLTVV.

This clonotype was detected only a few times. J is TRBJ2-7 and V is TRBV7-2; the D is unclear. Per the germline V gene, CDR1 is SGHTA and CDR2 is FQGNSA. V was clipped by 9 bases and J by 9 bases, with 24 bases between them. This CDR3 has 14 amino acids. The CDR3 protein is CASSPNPDTAGQYF. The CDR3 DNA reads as TGTGCCAGTAGTCCTAACCCCGACACAGCCGGGCAGTACTTC. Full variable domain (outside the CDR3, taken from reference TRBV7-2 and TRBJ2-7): GAGVSQSPSNKVTEKGKDVELRCDPISGHTALYWYRQSLGQGLEFLIYFQGNSAPDKSGLPSDRFSAERTGGSVSTLTIQRTQQEDSAVYLCASSPNPDTAGQYFGPGTRLTVT.

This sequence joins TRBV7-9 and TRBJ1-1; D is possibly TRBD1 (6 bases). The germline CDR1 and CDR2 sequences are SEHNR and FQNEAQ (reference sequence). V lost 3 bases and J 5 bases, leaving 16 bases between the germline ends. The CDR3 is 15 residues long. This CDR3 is CASSLRRGFGTEAFF. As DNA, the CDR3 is TGTGCCAGCAGCTTGCGAAGGGGGTTTGGAACTGAAGCTTTCTTT. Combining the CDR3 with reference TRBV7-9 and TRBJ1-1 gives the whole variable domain DTGVSQNPRHKITKRGQNVTFRCDPISEHNRLYWYRQTLGQGPEFLTYFQNEAQLEKSRLLSDRFSAERPKGSFSTLEIQRTEQGDSAMYLCASSLRRGFGTEAFFGQGTRLTVV.

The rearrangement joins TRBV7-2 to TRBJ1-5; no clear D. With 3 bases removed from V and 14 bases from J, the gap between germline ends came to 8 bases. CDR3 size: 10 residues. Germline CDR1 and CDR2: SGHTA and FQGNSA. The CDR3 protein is CASSLTYEHF. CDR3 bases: TGTGCCAGCAGCTTGACCTACGAGCATTTT.

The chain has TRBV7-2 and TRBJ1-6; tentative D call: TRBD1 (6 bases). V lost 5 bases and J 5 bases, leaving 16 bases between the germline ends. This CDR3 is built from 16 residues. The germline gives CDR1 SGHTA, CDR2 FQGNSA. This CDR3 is CTSSQSWGADNSPLHF. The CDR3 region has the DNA TGTACCAGCAGCCAGAGTTGGGGGGCAGATAATTCACCCCTCCACTTT.

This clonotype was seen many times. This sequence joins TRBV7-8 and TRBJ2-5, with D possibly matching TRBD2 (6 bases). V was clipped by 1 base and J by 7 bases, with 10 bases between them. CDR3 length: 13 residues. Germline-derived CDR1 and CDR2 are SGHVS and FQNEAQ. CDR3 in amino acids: CASSLVARGTQYF. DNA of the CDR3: TGTGCCAGCAGCTTAGTGGCGCGGGGGACCCAGTACTTC.

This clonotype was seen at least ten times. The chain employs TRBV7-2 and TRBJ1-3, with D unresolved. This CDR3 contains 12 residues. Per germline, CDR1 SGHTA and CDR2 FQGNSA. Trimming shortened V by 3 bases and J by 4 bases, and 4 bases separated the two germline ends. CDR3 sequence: CASSFEGNTIYF. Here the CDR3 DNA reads TGTGCCAGCAGCTTCGAAGGAAACACCATATATTTT.

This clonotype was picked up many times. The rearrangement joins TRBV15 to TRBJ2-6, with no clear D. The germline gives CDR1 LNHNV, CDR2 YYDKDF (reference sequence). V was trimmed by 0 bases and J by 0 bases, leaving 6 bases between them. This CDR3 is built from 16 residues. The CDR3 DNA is TGTGCCACCAGCAGAGAGCGGAGCTCTGGGGCCAACGTCCTGACTTTC. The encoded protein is CATSRERSSGANVLTF.